A single sample is the source of the 14 T cell receptor beta chains below, sequenced in a study of blood T cell repertoires in COVID-19. Repertoires were generated with immunoSEQ multiplex PCR, while TCRdb's copy carries only in-frame clones and drops some. The sample includes about 240,000 clones, more than 85% of them seen just once. The sequenced material came from peripheral blood. The receptors originated from a woman aged 50 to 60 with COVID-19, enrolled during active disease.

The chain employs TRBV6-5 and TRBJ1-2; TRBD1 might be the D (6 bases). Per the germline V gene, CDR1 is MNHEY and CDR2 is SVGAGI. The V end lost 10 bases, the J end lost 5 bases, and 23 bases lay between the germline ends. CDR3 length: 15 residues. DNA for the CDR3: TGTGCCAACGCCAGAGGACTCCTAGGGGGTTATGGCTACACCTTC. It translates to CANARGLLGGYGYTF.

This chain joins TRBV18 and TRBJ2-1; D not resolved. Trimming took off 2 bases at V and 9 bases at J, with 11 bases between the two ends. CDR1 and CDR2 (germline): KGHSH, LQKENI. The CDR3 has 13 amino acids. The DNA for the CDR3 is TGTGCCAGCTCACCAGATTTGAGGAGTGAGCAGTTCTTC. Amino acid sequence: CASSPDLRSEQFF.

This rearrangement joins TRBV10-3 to TRBJ1-1; D unresolved. Germline V gene lookup returns CDR1 ENHRY and CDR2 SYGVKD. V gave up 2 bases and J gave up 5 bases, with 12 bases separating them. CDR3 length equals 14 residues. The CDR3 reads CAISEEPYYTEAFF. In DNA form, the CDR3 reads TGTGCCATCAGTGAGGAGCCCTATTATACTGAAGCTTTCTTT.

The chain recombines TRBV11-2 with TRBJ2-7; 13 bases agree with TRBD2. V lost 5 bases to trimming and J lost 2 bases; unmatched junction nucleotides: 9. The CDR3 sequence is 17 residues long. CDR1 and CDR2 from the germline V gene are SGHAT and FQNNGV. The CDR3 reads CASSRTSGGASAYEQYV. CDR3 nucleotides: TGTGCCAGCAGCCGTACTAGCGGGGGGGCAAGCGCCTACGAGCAGTACGTC.

V usage is TRBV30 and J usage is TRBJ2-4; no reliable D call. CDR1 and CDR2 (germline): GTSNPN, SVGIG (reference sequence). The CDR3 consists of 13 residues. V was clipped by 4 bases and J by 0 bases, with 7 bases between them. The CDR3 DNA reads as TGTGCCTGGAAGAGTGGAGCCAAAAACATTCAGTACTTC. The encoded protein is CAWKSGAKNIQYF.

The chain joins TRBV7-3 to TRBJ2-3, with D tentatively TRBD1 (5 bases). The CDR3 extends over 15 amino acids. Germline V gene sequence: CDR1 SGHTA, CDR2 FQGTGA. Trimming shortened V by 2 bases and J by 2 bases, and 11 bases separated the two germline ends. CDR3 in amino acids: CASSLLGPNTDTQYF. CDR3 coding DNA: TGTGCCAGCAGCTTATTGGGGCCGAACACAGATACGCAGTATTTT.

The genes are TRBV25-1 and TRBJ2-1, with TRBD2 matching 8 bases. Germline CDR1 reads MGHDK; CDR2 reads SYGVNS. V trimming: 6 bases; J trimming: 9 bases; junction bases outside the gene matches: 4. The CDR3 loop spans 12 amino acids. CDR3 region: CASSFGLAEQFF. CDR3 nucleotides: TGTGCCAGCAGCTTTGGACTAGCTGAGCAGTTCTTC.

In this sample, this clone turned up a few times. This chain joins TRBV6-5 and TRBJ1-3; possible D gene TRBD1, 6 bases. Germline V gives CDR1 MNHEY, CDR2 SVGAGI. V lost 8 bases and J lost 0, with 11 bases in between. There are 14 residues in the CDR3. The CDR3 nucleotides read TGTGCCAGCGGACAGCTAGACTCTGGAAACACCATATATTTT. Protein product: CASGQLDSGNTIYF.

The chain joins TRBV6-5 to TRBJ2-4; D is perhaps TRBD1 (6 bases). Germline CDR1 is MNHEY and CDR2 is SVGAGI. Trimming left V 2 bases short and J 3 bases short, with 8 bases between. CDR3 size: 14 residues. Here the CDR3 DNA reads TGTGCCAGCAGTTACGGCAGGGGCAAAAACATTCAGTACTTC. Its protein product is CASSYGRGKNIQYF.

The chain links TRBV13 to TRBJ2-7, with 9 bases fitting TRBD1. This CDR3 is built from 16 residues. V lost 0 bases, J lost 3 bases, and 6 bases stayed unmatched. Germline CDR1 reads PRHDT; CDR2 reads FYEKMQ (reference sequence). CDR3 residues: CASSLGRGQGIYEQYF. The CDR3 DNA reads as TGTGCCAGCAGCTTAGGACGGGGACAGGGAATCTACGAGCAGTACTTC. Full variable domain (rest looked up from reference TRBV13 and TRBJ2-7): AAGVIQSPRHLIKEKRETATLKCYPIPRHDTVYWYQQGPGQDPQFLISFYEKMQSDKGSIPDRFSAQQFSDYHSELNMSSLELGDSALYFCASSLGRGQGIYEQYFGPGTRLTVT.

This clone was observed once. The gene calls are TRBV5-4 and TRBJ2-7; 15 bases align to TRBD2. The trim removed 4 bases at V and 1 base at J, leaving 6 bases unmatched. The CDR3 has 17 amino acids. The germline V gene has CDR1 SGHNT and CDR2 YYREEE (reference sequence). CDR3 sequence (DNA): TGTGCCAGCAGCCCTGGACTAGCGGGGGGGCTGTCCTACGAGCAGTACTTC. Its translation is CASSPGLAGGLSYEQYF.

The rearrangement uses TRBV5-1 and TRBJ1-1, with TRBD1 as a possible D gene (6 bases). Germline values: CDR1 SGHRS, CDR2 YFSETQ. V was trimmed by 2 bases and J by 3 bases, leaving 11 bases between them. The CDR3 is made up of 14 amino acids. This chain's CDR3 is CASSLTGSHTEAFF. CDR3 DNA: TGCGCCAGCAGCTTAACAGGGTCTCACACTGAAGCTTTCTTT. The full variable domain, with the rest looked up from reference TRBV5-1 and TRBJ1-1, is KAGVTQTPRYLIKTRGQQVTLSCSPISGHRSVSWYQQTPGQGLQFLFEYFSETQRNKGNFPGRFSGRQFSNSRSEMNVSTLELGDSALYLCASSLTGSHTEAFFGQGTRLTVV.

The chain uses TRBV3-1 (or the pseudogene TRBV3-2) and TRBJ1-1; 9 bases line up with TRBD1. The CDR3 contains 13 residues. Germline-derived CDR1 and CDR2 are LGHDT and YNNKEL (reference sequence). The trim removed 6 bases at V and 4 bases at J, leaving 3 bases unmatched. The CDR3 sequence: CASSPDRGTEAFF. CDR3 sequence (DNA): TGTGCCAGCAGTCCGGACAGGGGCACTGAAGCTTTCTTT.

The CDR3, as DNA: TGTGCCAGCAGCACTCCGGGACAGGGACTTTACGAGCAGTACGTC. This encodes CASSTPGQGLYEQYV. V gene TRBV6-6 combines with J gene TRBJ2-7, with TRBD1 matching 9 bases. The CDR3 length is 15 residues. Trimming took 6 bases from V and 4 from J; bases not matched to a gene: 10. Germline lookup yields CDR1 MNHNY and CDR2 SVGAGI (reference sequence).